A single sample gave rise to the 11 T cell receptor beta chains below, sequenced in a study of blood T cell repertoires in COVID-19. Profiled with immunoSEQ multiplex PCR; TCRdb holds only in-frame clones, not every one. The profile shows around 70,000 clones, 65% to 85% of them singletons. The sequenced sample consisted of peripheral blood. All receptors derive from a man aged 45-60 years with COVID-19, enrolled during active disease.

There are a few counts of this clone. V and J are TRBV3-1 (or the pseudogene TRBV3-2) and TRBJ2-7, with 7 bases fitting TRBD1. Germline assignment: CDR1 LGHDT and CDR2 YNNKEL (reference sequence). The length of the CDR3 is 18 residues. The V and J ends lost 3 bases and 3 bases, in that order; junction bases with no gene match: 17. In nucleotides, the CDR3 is TGTGCCAGCAGCCAGGGACAGCTAGGGAATTCTCCAAACTACGAGCAGTACTTC. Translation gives CASSQGQLGNSPNYEQYF.

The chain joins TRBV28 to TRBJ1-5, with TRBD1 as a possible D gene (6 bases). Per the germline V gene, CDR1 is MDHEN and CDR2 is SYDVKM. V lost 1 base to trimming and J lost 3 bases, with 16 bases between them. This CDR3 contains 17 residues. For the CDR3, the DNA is TGTGCCAGCAGTTTATCCCCTAGAGGGACAAACAATCAGCCCCAGCATTTT. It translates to CASSLSPRGTNNQPQHF. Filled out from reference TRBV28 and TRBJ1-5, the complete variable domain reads DVKVTQSSRYLVKRTGEKVFLECVQDMDHENMFWYRQDPGLGLRLIYFSYDVKMKEKGDIPEGYSVSREKKERFSLILESASTNQTSMYLCASSLSPRGTNNQPQHFGDGTRLSIL.

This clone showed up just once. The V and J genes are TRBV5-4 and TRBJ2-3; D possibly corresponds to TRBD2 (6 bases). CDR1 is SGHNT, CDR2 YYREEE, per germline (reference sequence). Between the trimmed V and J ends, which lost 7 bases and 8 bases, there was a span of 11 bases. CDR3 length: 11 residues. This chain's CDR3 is CASGAGSTQYF. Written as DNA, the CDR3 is TGTGCCAGCGGAGCGGGTTCTACGCAGTATTTT.

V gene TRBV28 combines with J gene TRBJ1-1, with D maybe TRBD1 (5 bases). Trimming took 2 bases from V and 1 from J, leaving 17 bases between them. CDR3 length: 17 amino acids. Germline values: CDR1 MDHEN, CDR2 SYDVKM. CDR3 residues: CASSLPPGQGWNTEAFF. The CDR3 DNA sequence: TGTGCCAGCAGTTTACCCCCCGGCCAGGGTTGGAACACTGAAGCTTTCTTT.

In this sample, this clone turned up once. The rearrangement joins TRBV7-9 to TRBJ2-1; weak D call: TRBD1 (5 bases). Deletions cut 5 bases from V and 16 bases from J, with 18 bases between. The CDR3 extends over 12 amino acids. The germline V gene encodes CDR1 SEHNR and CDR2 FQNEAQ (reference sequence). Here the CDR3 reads CASSPTRQGNFF. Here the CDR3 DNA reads TGTGCCAGCAGCCCAACCAGGCAGGGCAACTTCTTC.

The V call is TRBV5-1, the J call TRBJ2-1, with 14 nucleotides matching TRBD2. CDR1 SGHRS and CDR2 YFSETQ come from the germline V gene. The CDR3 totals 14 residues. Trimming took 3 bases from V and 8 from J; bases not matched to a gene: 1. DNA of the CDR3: TGCGCCAGCAGCTCGGGACTAGCGGGAGATGAGCAGTTCTTC. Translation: CASSSGLAGDEQFF.

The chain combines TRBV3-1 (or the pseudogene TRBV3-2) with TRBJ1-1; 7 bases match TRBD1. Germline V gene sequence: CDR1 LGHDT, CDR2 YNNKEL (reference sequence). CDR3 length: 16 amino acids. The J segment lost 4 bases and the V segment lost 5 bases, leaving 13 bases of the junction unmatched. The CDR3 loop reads CASSSDQGGWGTEAFF. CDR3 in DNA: TGTGCCAGCAGCTCAGATCAGGGGGGCTGGGGCACTGAAGCTTTCTTT.

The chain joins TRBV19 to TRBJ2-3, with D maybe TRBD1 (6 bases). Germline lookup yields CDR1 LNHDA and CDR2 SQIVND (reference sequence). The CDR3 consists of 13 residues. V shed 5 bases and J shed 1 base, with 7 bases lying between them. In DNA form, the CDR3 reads TGTGCCAGTAGTGAGGGGGGCACAGATACGCAGTATTTT. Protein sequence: CASSEGGTDTQYF.

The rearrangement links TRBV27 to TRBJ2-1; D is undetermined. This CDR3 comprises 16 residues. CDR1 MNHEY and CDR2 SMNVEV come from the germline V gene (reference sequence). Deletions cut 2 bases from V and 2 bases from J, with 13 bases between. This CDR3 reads CASSLPGGSAYNEQFF. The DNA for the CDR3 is TGTGCCAGCAGTTTACCGGGTGGGTCCGCCTACAATGAGCAGTTCTTC.

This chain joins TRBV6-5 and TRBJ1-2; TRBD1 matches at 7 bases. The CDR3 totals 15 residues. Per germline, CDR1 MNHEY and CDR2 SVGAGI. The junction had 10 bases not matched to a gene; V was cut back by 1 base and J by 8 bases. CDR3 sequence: CASSYLSRGPEGYTF. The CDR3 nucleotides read TGTGCCAGCAGTTACTTATCTAGGGGGCCGGAAGGCTACACCTTC.

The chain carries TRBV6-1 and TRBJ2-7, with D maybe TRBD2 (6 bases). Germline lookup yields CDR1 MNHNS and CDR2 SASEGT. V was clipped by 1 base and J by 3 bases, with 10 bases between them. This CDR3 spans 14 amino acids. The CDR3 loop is CASSEVASDYEQYF. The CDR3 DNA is TGTGCCAGCAGTGAAGTGGCTAGCGACTACGAGCAGTACTTC.